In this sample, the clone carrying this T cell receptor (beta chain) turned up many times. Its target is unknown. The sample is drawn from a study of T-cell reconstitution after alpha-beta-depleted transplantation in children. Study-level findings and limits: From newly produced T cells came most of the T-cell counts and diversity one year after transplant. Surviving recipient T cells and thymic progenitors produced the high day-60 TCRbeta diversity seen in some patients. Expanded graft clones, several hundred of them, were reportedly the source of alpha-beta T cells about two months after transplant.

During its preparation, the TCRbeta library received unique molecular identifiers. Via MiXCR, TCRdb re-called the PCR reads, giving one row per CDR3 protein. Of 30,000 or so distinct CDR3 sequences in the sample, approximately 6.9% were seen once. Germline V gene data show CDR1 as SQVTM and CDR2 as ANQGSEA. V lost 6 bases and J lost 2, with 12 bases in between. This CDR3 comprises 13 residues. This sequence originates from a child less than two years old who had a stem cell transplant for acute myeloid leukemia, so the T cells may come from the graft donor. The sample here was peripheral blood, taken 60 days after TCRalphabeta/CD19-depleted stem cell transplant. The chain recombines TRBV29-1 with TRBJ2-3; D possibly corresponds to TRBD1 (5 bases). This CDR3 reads CSVRTKFTDTQYF. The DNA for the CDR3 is TGCAGCGTGAGGACAAAATTCACAGATACGCAGTATTTT.